The present T cell receptor (beta chain) was sequenced within a study of a mutant IDH1 vaccine in newly diagnosed glioma. The overall study: Treated patients comprised approximately 60% males and around 38% females, mean age 40.4 years. Receipt of radiotherapy, temozolomide, or both preceded the study, and most received both. Study conclusions and caveats: Pseudoprogression seemed unlinked to shifts in top peripheral T cell clonotypes.

V was pared by 0 bases and J by 1 base, with 9 bases between. From germline, CDR1 is SGHTA and CDR2 FQGTGA. This CDR3 region has 15 residues. Time point: baseline, week 1 (first vaccination visit). Treatment described: pre-vaccination baseline after standard-of-care therapy. Donors had new IDH1-mutant astrocytomas of WHO grade 3 or 4 (ATRX-lost). Profiled with immunoSEQ multiplex PCR; TCRdb holds only in-frame clones, not every one. The data contain about 98,000 clones, approximately 90% of them singletons. Note on this clone: Its antigen is not known.

Sequenced material: PBMCs, taken from a glioma patient treated with radiotherapy, temozolomide or both. The rearrangement joins TRBV7-3 to TRBJ1-2; D is possibly TRBD1 (5 bases). This receptor was taken from a woman in her 50s with glioma. DNA for the CDR3: TGTGCCAGCAGCTTAACGGACACCAGTAACTATGGCTACACCTTC. It specifies CASSLTDTSNYGYTF.